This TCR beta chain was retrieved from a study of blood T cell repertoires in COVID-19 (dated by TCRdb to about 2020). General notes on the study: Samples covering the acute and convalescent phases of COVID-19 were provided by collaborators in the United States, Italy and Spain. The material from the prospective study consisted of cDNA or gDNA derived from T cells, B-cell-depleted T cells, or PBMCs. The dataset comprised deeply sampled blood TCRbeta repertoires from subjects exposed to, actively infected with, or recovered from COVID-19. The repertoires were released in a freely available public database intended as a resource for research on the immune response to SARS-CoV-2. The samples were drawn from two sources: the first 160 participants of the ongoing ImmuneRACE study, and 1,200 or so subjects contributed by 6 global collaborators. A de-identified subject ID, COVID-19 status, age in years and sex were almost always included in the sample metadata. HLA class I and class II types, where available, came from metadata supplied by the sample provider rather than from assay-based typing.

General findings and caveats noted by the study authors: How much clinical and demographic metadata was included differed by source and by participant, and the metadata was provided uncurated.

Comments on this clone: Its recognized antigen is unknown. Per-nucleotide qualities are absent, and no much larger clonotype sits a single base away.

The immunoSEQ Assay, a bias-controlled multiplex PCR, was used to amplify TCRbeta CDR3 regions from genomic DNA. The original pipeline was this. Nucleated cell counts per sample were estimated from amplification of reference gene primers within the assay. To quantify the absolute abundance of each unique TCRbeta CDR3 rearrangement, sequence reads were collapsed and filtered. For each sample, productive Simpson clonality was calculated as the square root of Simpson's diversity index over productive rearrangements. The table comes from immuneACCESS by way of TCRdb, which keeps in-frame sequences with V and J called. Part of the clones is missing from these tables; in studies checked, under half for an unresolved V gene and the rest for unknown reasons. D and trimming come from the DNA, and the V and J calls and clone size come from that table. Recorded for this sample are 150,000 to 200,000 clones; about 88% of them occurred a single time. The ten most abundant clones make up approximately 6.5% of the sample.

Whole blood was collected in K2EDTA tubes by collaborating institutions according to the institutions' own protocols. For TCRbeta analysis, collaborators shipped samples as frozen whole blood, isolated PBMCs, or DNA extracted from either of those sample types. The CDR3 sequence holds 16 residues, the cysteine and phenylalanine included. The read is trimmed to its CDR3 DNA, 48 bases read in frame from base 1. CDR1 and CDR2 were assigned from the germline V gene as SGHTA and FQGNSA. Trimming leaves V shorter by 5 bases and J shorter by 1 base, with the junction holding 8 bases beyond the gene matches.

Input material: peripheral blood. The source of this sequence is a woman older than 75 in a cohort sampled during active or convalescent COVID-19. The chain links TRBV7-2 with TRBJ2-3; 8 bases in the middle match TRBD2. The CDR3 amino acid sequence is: CASSLTTGGGTDTQYF. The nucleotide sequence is TGTGCCAGCAGCCTCACCACGGGAGGGGGCACAGATACGCAGTATTTT.